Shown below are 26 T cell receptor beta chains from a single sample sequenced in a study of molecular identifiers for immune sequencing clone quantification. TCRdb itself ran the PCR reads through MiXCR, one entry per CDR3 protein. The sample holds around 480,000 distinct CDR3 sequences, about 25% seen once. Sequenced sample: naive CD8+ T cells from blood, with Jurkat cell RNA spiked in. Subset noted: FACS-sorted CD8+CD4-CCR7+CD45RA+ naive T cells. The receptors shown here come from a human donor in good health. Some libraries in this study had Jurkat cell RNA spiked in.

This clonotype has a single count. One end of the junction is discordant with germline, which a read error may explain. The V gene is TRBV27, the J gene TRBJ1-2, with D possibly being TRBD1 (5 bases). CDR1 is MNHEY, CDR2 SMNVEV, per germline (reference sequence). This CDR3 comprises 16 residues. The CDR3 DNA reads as TGTGCCTGCAGTCCGGTCCGGCCCGCTGGGGCCTATGGCTACACCTTC. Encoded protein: CACSPVRPAGAYGYTF.

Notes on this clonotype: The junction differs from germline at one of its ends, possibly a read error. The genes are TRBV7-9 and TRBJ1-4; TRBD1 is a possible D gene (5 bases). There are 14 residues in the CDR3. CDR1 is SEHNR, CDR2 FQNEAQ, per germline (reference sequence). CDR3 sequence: CASSSGTGVERLFF. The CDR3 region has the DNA TGTGCCAGCAGCTCCGGGACTGGAGTTGAAAGACTGTTTTTT.

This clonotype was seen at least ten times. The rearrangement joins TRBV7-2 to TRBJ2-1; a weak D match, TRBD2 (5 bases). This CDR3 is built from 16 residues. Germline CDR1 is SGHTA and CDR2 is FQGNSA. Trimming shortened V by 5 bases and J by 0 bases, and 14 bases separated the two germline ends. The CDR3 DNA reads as TGTGCCAGCAGCCCCCAGCCGGGGAACTCCTACAATGAGCAGTTCTTC. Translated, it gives CASSPQPGNSYNEQFF.

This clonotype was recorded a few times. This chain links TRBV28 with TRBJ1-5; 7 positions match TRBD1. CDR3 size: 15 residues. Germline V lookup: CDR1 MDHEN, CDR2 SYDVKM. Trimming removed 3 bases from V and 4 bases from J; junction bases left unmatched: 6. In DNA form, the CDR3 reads TGTGCCAGCAGTTTCGAGACAGGGTCTAATCAGCCCCAGCATTTT. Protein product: CASSFETGSNQPQHF.

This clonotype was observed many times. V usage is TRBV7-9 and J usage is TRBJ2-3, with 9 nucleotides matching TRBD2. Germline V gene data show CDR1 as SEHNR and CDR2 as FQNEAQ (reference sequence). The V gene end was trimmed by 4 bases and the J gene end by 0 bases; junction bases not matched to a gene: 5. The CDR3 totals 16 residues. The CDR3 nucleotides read TGTGCCAGCAGCTCACTTAGCGGGGGTAGCACAGATACGCAGTATTTT. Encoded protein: CASSSLSGGSTDTQYF.

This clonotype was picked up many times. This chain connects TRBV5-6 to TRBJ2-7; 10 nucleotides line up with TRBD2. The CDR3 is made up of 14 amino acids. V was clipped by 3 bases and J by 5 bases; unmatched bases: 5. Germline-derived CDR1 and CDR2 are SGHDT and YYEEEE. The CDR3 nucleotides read TGTGCCAGCAGCTCGGGACTAGCGACCAACGAGCAGTACTTC. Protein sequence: CASSSGLATNEQYF.

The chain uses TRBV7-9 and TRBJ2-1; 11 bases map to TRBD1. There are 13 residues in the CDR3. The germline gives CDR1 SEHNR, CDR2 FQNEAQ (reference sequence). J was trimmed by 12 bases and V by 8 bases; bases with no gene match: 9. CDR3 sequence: CASVSGTGGSQFF. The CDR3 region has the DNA TGTGCCAGCGTCTCCGGGACAGGGGGTTCGCAGTTCTTC. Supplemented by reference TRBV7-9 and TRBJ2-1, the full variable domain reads DTGVSQNPRHKITKRGQNVTFRCDPISEHNRLYWYRQTLGQGPEFLTYFQNEAQLEKSRLLSDRFSAERPKGSFSTLEIQRTEQGDSAMYLCASVSGTGGSQFFGPGTRLTVL.

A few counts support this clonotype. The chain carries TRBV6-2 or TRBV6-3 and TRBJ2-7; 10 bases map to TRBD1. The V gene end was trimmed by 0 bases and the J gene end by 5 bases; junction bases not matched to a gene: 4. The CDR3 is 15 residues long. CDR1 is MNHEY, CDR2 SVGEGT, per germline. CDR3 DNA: TGTGCCAGCAGTTACTCGGACAGGGGGGTCGACGAGCAGTACTTC. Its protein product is CASSYSDRGVDEQYF.

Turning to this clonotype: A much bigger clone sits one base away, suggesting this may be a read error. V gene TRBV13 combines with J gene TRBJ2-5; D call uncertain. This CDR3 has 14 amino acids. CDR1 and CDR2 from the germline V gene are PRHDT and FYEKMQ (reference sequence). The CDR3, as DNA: TGTGCCAGCAGCGGGCCTCCCGGCCAAGGGACCCAGTACTTC. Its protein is CASSGPPGQGTQYF.

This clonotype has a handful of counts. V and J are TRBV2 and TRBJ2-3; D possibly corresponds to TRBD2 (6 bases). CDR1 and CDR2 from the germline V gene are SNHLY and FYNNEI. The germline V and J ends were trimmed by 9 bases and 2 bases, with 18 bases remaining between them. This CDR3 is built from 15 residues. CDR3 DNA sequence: TGTGCCAGGAGCTCCGCGGGGCCGTTCACAGATACGCAGTATTTT. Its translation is CARSSAGPFTDTQYF. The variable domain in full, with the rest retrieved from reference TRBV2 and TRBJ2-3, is EPEVTQTPSHQVTQMGQEVILRCVPISNHLYFYWYRQILGQKVEFLVSFYNNEISEKSEIFDDQFSVERPDGSNFTLKIRSTKLEDSAMYFCARSSAGPFTDTQYFGPGTRLTVL.

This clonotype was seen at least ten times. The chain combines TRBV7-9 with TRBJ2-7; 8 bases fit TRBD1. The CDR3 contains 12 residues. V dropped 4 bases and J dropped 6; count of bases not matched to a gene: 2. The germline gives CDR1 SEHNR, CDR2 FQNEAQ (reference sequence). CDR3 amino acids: CASSSGGLEQYF. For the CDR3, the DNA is TGTGCCAGCAGCTCAGGGGGCCTCGAGCAGTACTTC.

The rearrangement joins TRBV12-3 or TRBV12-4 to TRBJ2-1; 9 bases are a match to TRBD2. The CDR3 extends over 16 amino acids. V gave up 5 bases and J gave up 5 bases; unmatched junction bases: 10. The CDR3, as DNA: TGTGCCAGCAGTCCCGTGGGGACTAGCACAAACAATGAGCAGTTCTTC. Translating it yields CASSPVGTSTNNEQFF.

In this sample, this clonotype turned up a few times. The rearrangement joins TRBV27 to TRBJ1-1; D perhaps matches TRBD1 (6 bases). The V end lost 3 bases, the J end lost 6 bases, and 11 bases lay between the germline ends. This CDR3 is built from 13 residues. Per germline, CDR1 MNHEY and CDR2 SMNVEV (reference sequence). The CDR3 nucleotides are TGTGCCAGCAGTTTTAGGGGGGCTTCTGAAGCTTTCTTT. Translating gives CASSFRGASEAFF.

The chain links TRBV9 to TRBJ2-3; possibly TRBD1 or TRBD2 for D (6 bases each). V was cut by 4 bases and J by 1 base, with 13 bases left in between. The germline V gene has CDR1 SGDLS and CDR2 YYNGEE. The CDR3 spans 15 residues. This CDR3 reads CASSPRGLGTDTQYF. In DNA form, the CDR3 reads TGTGCCAGCAGCCCCCGGGGGCTTGGCACAGATACGCAGTATTTT.

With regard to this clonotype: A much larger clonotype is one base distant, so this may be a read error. The CDR3 sequence is CASSLVGRHTEAFF. The CDR3 nucleotides read TGTGCCAGCAGCTTAGTGGGACGTCACACTGAAGCTTTCTTT. V is TRBV7-9 and J is TRBJ1-1, with TRBD1 as a possible D gene (5 bases). This CDR3 region has 14 residues. Per the germline V gene, CDR1 is SEHNR and CDR2 is FQNEAQ (reference sequence). Deletions cut 1 base from V and 3 bases from J, with 9 bases between.

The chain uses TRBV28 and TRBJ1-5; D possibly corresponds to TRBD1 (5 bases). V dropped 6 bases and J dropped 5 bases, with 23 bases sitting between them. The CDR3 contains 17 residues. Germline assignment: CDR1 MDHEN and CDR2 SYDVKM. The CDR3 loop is CASSYRMVVGRDQPQHF. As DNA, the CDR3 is TGTGCCAGCAGCTACAGGATGGTAGTCGGGCGAGATCAGCCCCAGCATTTT.

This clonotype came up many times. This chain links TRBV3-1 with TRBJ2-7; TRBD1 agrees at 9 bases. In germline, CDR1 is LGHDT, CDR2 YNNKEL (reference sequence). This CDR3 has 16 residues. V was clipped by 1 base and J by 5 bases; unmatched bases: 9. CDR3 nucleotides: TGTGCCAGCAGCCAAGCCGCGGACAGGGGATACGACGAGCAGTACTTC. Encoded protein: CASSQAADRGYDEQYF.

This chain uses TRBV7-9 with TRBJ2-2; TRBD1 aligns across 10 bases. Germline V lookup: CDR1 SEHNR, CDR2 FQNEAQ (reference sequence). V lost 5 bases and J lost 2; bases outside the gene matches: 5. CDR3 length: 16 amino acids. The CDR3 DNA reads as TGTGCCAGCAGCATGACAGGGGGCCCCAACACCGGGGAGCTGTTTTTT. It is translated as CASSMTGGPNTGELFF.

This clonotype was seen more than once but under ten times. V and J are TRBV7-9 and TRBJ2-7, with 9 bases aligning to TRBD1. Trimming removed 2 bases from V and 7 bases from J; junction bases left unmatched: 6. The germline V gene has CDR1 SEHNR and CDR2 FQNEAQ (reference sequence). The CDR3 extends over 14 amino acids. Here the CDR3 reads CASSLIQGALEQYF. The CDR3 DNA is TGTGCCAGCAGCTTAATACAGGGGGCATTGGAGCAGTACTTC.

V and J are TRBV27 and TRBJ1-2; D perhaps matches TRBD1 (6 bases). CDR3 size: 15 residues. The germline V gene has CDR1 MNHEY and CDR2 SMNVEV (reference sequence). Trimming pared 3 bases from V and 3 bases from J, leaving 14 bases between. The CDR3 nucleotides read TGTGCCAGCAGTTTTTCAGGCAGGGGATACTATGGCTACACCTTC. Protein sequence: CASSFSGRGYYGYTF.

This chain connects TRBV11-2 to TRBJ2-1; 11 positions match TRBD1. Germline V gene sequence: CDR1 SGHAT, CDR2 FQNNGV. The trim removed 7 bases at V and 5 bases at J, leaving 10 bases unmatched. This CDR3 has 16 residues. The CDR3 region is CASNLFGQGAHNEQFF. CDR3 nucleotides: TGTGCCAGCAACCTATTCGGACAGGGGGCCCACAATGAGCAGTTCTTC.

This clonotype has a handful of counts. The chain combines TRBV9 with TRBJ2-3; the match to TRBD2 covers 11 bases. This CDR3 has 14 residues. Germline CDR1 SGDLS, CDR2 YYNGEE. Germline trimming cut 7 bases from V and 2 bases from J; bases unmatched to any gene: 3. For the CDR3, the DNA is TGTGCCAGCCAACTAGCGGGGGACACAGATACGCAGTATTTT. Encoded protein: CASQLAGDTDTQYF.

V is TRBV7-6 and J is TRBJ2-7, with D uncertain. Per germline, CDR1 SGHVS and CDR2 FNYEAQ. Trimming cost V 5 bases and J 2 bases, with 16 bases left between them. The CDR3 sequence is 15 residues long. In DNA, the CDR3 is TGTGCCAGCAGCCCGGTGGATGCCCTAGCCTACGAGCAGTACTTC. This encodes CASSPVDALAYEQYF.

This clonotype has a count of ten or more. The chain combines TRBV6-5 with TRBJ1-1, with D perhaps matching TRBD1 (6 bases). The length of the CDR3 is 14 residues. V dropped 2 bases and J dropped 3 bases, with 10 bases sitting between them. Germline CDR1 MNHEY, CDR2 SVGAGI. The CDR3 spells CASSYAGEDTEAFF. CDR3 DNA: TGTGCCAGCAGTTACGCAGGGGAGGACACTGAAGCTTTCTTT.

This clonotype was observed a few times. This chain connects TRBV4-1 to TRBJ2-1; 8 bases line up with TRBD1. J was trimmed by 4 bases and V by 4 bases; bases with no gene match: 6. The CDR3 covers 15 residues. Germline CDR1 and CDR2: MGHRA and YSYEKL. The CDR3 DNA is TGCGCCAGCAGCCCGGGACAGGCTGGGTACAATGAGCAGTTCTTC. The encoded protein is CASSPGQAGYNEQFF.

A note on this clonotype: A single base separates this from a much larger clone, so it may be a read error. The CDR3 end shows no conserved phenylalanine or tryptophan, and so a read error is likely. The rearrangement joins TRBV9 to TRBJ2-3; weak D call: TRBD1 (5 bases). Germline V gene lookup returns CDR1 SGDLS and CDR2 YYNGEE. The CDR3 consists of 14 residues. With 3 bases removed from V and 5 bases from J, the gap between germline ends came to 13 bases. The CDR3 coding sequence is TGTGCCAGCAGCGAGGACACGCAAGGAGATACGCAGTATCTT. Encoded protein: CASSEDTQGDTQYL.